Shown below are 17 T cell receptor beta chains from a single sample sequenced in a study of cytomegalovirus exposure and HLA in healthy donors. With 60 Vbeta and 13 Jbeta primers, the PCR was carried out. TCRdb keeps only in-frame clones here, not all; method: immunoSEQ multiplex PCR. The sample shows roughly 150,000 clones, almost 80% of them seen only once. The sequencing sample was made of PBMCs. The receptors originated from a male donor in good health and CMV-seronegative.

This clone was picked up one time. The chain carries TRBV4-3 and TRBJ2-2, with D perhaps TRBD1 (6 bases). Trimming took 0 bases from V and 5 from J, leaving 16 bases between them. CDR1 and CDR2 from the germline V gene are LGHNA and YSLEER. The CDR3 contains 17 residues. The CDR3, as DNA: TGCGCCAGCAGCCAAGAACCCGGGACATTTGGGACCGGGGAGCTGTTTTTT. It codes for CASSQEPGTFGTGELFF.

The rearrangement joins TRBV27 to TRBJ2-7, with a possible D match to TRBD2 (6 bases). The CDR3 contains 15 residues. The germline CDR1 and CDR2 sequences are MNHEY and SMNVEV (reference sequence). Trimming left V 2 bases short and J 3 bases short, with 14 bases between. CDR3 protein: CASSLQGGAYYEQYF. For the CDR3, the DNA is TGTGCCAGCAGTTTACAAGGCGGGGCTTACTACGAGCAGTACTTC.

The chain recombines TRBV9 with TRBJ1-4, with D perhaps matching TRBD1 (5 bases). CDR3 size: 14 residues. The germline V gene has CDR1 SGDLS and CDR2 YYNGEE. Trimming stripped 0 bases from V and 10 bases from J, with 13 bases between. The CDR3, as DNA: TGTGCCAGCAGCGTAGTTGGGACTGGGGGAAAACTGTTTTTT. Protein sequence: CASSVVGTGGKLFF. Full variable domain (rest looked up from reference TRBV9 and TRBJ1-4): DSGVTQTPKHLITATGQRVTLRCSPRSGDLSVYWYQQSLDQGLQFLIQYYNGEERAKGNILERFSAQQFPDLHSELNLSSLELGDSALYFCASSVVGTGGKLFFGSGTQLSVL.

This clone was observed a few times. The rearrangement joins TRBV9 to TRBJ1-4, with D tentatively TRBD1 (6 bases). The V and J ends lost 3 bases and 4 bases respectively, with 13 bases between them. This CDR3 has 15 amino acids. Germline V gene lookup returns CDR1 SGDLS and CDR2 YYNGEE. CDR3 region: CASSEATGYNEKLFF. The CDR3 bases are TGTGCCAGCAGCGAGGCGACAGGTTATAATGAAAAACTGTTTTTT.

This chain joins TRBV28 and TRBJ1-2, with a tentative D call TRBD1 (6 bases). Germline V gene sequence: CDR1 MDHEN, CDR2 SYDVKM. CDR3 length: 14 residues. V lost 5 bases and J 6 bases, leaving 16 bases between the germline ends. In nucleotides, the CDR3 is TGTGCCAGCAGTCCCCCCGGGGCAGGGGATGGCTACACCTTC. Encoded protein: CASSPPGAGDGYTF.

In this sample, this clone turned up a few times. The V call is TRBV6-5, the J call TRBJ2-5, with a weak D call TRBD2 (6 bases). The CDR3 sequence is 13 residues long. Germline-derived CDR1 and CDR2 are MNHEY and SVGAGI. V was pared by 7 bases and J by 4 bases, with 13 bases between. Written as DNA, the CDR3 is TGTGCCAGCACCTGGACTAACTCAGAGACCCAGTACTTC. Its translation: CASTWTNSETQYF.

The DNA of the CDR3 is TGTGCCATCAGTGAGACAGCCTCAGATGAAAAACTGTTTTTT. It specifies CAISETASDEKLFF. The chain links TRBV10-3 to TRBJ1-4; no firm D call. The CDR3 covers 14 residues. CDR1 is ENHRY, CDR2 SYGVKD, per germline. Trimming stripped 2 bases from V and 6 bases from J, with 10 bases between.

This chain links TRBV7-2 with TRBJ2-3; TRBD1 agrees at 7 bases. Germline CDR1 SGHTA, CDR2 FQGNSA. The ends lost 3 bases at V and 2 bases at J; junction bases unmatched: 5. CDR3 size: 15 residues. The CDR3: CASSFRDRYTDTQYF. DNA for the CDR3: TGTGCCAGCAGCTTCAGGGACAGATACACAGATACGCAGTATTTT.

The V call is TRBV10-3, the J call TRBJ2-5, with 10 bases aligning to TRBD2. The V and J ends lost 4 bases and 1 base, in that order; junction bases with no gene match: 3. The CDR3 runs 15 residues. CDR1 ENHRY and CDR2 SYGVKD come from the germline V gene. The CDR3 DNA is TGTGCCATCAGTGGGACTAGCGGCCCCCAAGAGACCCAGTACTTC. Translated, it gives CAISGTSGPQETQYF.

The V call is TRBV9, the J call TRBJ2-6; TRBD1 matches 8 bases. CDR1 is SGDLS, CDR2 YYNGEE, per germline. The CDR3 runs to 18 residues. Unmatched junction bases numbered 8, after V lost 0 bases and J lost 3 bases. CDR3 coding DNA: TGTGCCAGCAGCGTAGCGGCAGGGGGCCTTGGTGGGGCCAACGTCCTGACTTTC. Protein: CASSVAAGGLGGANVLTF.

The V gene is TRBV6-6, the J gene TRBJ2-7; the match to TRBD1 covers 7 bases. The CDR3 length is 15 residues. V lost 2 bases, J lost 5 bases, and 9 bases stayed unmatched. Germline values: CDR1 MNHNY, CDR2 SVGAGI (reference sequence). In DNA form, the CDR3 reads TGTGCCAGCAGTTACACCGGGACAGTTTCCCACGAGCAGTACTTC. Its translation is CASSYTGTVSHEQYF.

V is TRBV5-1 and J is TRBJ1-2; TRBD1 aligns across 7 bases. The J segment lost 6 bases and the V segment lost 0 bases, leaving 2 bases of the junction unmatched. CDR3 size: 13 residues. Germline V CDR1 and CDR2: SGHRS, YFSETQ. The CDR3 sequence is CASSLGQGHGYTF. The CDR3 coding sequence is TGCGCCAGCAGCTTGGGACAGGGCCATGGCTACACCTTC.

CDR3: CASSPFGGLEDEQYF. The CDR3 nucleotides are TGCGCCAGCAGCCCCTTCGGGGGACTCGAGGACGAGCAGTACTTC. V usage is TRBV5-1 and J usage is TRBJ2-7, with D maybe TRBD2 (6 bases). The CDR3 runs 15 residues. Germline-derived CDR1 and CDR2 are SGHRS and YFSETQ. Between the trimmed V and J ends, which lost 4 bases and 5 bases, there was a span of 19 bases.

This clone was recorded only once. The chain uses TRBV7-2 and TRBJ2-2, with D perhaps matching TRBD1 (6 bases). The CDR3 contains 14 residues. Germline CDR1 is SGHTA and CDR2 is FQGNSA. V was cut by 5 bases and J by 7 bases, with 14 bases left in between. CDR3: CASSPRDTGGELFF. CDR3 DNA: TGTGCCAGCAGCCCTCGGGACACCGGCGGGGAGCTGTTTTTT.

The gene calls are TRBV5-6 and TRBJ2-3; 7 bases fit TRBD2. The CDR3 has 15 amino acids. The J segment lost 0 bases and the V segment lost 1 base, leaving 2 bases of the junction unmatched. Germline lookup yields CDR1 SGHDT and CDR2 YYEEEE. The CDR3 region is CASSLSGTSTDTQYF. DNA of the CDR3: TGTGCCAGCAGCTTGAGCGGGACTAGCACAGATACGCAGTATTTT.

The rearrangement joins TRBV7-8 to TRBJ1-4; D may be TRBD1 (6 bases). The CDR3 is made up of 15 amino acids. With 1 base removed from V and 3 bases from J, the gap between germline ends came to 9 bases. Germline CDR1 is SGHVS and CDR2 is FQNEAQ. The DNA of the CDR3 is TGTGCCAGCAGCTTAGAGGGGGTACCTAATGAAAAACTGTTTTTT. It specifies CASSLEGVPNEKLFF.

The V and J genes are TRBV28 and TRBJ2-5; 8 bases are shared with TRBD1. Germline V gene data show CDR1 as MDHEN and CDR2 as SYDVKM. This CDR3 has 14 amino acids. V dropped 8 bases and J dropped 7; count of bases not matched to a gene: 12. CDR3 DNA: TGTGCCAGCGCCCCAACAGGGGGTTCTGGGACCCAGTACTTC. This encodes CASAPTGGSGTQYF. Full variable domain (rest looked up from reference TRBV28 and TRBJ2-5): DVKVTQSSRYLVKRTGEKVFLECVQDMDHENMFWYRQDPGLGLRLIYFSYDVKMKEKGDIPEGYSVSREKKERFSLILESASTNQTSMYLCASAPTGGSGTQYFGPGTRLLVL.